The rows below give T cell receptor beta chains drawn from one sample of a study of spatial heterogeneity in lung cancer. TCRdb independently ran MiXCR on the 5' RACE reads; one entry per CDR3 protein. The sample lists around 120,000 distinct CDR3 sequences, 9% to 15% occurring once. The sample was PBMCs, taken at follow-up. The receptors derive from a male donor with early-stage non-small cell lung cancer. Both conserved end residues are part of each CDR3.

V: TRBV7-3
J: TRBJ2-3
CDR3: CASSNRAAPGGTDTQYF

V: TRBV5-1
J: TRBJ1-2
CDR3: CASSGGTGTNYGYTF

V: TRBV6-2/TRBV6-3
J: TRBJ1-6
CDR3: CASRAGGTNSPLHF

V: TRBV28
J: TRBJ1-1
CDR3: CASSLSRGAGGSTEAFF

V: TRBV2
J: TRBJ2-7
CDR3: CASRGTFSYEQYF

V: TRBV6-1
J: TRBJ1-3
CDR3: CASKVNSGNTIYF

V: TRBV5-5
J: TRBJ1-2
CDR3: CASSPAWTTWPEDYGYTF

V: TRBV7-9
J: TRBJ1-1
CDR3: CASSLAGQGSTEAFF

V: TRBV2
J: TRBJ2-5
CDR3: CASSAVQGMETQYF

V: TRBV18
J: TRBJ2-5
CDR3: CASSPPVQETQYF

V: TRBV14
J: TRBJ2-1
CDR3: CASSRGIYNEQFF

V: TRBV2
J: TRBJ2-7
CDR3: CASSEQSRQYF

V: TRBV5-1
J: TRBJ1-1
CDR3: CASSQGRTGITEAFF

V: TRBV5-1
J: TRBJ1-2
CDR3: CASSLATGIYGYTF

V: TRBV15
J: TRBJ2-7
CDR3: CATSQGRGTYEQYF

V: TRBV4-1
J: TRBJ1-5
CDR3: CASSQDPGYQPQHF

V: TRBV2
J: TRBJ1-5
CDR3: CASSDDHNQPQHF

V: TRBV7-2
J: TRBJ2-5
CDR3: CASSLVPEETQYF

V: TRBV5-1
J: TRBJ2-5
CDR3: CASSLRPGDRGQETQYF

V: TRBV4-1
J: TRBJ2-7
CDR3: CASSQTGTGTHYEQYF

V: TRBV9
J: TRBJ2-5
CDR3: CASSVVPAGGSKTQYF

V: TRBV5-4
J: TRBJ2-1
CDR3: CASSLSGGLYNEQFF

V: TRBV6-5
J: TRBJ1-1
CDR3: CAIFAVGTEAFF

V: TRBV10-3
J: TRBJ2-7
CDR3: CAISRTGSEQYF

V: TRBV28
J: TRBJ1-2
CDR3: CASSSRMPGPAVTF

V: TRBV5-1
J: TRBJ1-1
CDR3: CASSLLGILNTEAFF

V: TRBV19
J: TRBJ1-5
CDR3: CASSTPELYSNQPQHF

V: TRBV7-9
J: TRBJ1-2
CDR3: CASSASENYGYTF

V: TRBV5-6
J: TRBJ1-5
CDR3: CASSLVGGRGNQPQHF

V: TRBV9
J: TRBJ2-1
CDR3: CASSVSGTGHHEQFF

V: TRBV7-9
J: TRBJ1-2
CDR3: CASSSTGTGGSSGYTF

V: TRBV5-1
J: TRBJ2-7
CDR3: CASSYSGQEGYEQYF

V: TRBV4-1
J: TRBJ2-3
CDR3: CASSQPGPRTDTQYF

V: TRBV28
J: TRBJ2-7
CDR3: CATNRERYEQYF

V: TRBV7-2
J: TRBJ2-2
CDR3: CASSLVGTGSRTGELFF

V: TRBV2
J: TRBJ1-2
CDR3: CASRGQGNYGYTF

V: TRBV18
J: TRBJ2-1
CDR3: CASSPRAVYTYNEQFF

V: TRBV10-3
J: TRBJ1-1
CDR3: CAISAGGRTEAFF

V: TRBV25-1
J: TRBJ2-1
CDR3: CASTWGEGEQFF

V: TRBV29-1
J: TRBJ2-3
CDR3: CSSLLENTDTQYF

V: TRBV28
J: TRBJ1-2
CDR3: CASSLSLDHTGPFYGYTF

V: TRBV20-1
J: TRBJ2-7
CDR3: CSASGTPWEQYF

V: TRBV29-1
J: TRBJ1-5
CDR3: CSVGHTGNNQPQHF

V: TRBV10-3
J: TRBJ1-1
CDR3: CASSGLNTEAFF

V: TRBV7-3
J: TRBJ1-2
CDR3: CASSPGPQNYGYTF

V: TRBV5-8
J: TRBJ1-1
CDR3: CASSLGNKNTEAFF